This T cell receptor (beta chain) was profiled in a study of T cell clones after liver transplantation. Across the study: Immunosuppression withdrawal was tried within 2 years after liver transplantation in this trial.

Produced via immunoSEQ multiplex PCR; TCRdb's table is partial and in-frame only. The repertoire holds roughly 80,000 clones, with approximately 87% as singletons. The receptor was derived from a human patient who received a liver transplant. Part of the T cells may come from the graft donor. The sample here was CD4+ T cells from blood, taken at the 22-month timepoint.

The CDR3 spells CASSPGSHLTGELFF. CDR3 in DNA: TGCGCCAGCAGCCCAGGGTCTCACCTCACCGGGGAGCTGTTTTTT. This chain links TRBV4-3 with TRBJ2-2; D is possibly TRBD1 (5 bases). CDR3 length: 15 residues. The germline V gene encodes CDR1 LGHNA and CDR2 YSLEER. The V and J ends lost 4 bases and 4 bases respectively, with 13 bases between them.